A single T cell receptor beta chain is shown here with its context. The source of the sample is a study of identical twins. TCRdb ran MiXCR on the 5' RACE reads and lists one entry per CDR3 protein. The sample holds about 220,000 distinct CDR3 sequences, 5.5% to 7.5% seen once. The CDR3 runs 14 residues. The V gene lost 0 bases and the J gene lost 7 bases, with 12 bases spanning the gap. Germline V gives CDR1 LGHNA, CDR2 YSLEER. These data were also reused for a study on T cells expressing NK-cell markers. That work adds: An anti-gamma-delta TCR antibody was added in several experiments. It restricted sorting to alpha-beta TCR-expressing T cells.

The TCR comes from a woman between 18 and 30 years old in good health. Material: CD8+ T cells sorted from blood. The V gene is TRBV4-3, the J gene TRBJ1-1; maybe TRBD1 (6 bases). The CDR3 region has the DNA TGCGCCAGCAGCCAAGATCCTGGACAGCTTGAAGCTTTCTTT. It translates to CASSQDPGQLEAFF.